This entry describes one T cell receptor (beta chain). Antigen specificity is unknown. The data are from a study of T cell responses to AZD1222 COVID-19 vaccine. Overall study context: Second doses that came at about 4 or about 12 weeks were put together.

Here immunoSEQ multiplex PCR was the method, and the copy in TCRdb shows in-frame clones only, minus some. The sample contains approximately 120,000 clones, approximately 89% of which appear only once. Findings and caveats of the study: The study found vaccine-associated CD4 TCRs spanning spike, dominant at 160-218 and 743-854. Every sample of the repertoires postdated the peak T cell response. At baseline, seropositivity was found in only a handful of AZD1222 recipients.

V lost 4 bases to trimming and J lost 8 bases; unmatched junction nucleotides: 5. The CDR3 is 13 amino acids. CDR1 is LGHDT, CDR2 YNNKEL, per germline (reference sequence). The chain joins TRBV3-1 (or the pseudogene TRBV3-2) to TRBJ2-1, with 7 bases matching TRBD1. The sequencing here drew on peripheral blood, taken on day 0 of AZD1222 vaccination. The sequence derives from an adult in good health. CDR3 residues: CASSPGTAHEQFF. CDR3 in DNA: TGTGCCAGCAGCCCAGGGACAGCCCATGAGCAGTTCTTC.